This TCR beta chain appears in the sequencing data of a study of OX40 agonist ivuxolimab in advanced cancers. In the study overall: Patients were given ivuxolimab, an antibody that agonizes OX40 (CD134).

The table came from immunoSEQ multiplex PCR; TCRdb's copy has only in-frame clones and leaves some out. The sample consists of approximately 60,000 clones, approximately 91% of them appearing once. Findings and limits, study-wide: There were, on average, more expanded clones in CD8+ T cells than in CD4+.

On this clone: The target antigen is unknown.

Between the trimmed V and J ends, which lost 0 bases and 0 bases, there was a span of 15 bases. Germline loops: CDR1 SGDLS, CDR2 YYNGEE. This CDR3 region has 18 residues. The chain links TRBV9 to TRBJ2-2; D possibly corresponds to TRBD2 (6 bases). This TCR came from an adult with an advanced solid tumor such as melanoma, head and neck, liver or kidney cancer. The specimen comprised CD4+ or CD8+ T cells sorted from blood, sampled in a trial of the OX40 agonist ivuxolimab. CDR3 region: CASSVVAGSGTNTGELFF. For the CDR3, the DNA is TGTGCCAGCAGCGTAGTTGCAGGTAGCGGCACGAACACCGGGGAGCTGTTTTTT.